This entry lists 4 T cell receptor beta chains sequenced from one sample in a study of vaccination and CD4 T cells after COVID-19. Once obtained from cultured CD4+ T cells, the DNA was sequenced using the Oncomine TCR Beta short-read assay. TCRdb reprocessed the PCR reads via MiXCR and lists one record per CDR3 protein. Among about 16,000 distinct CDR3 sequences listed, about 56% were seen once. Treatment described: approximately 9-day PBMC culture with coronavirus spike peptide pools or control peptides (ViraFEST assay). Which antigens these TCRs recognize remains unknown. This sample comprised CD4+ T cells from blood, cultured in vitro, obtained before SARS-CoV-2 vaccination. The source of these receptors is a human donor who had recovered from COVID-19.

The chain recombines TRBV19 with TRBJ2-2; 7 positions agree with TRBD2. The CDR3 sequence is 13 residues long. The germline V gene encodes CDR1 LNHDA and CDR2 SQIVND (reference sequence). The junction had 5 bases not matched to a gene; V was cut back by 6 bases and J by 7 bases. The CDR3, as DNA: TGTGCCAGTAGCACTAGCGTGGGCGGGGAGCTGTTTTTT. As protein: CASSTSVGGELFF.

The rearrangement uses TRBV7-8 and TRBJ2-1; D unclear. The V and J ends lost 0 bases and 4 bases respectively, with 7 bases between them. This CDR3 is built from 14 residues. CDR1 and CDR2 from the germline V gene are SGHVS and FQNEAQ. The CDR3 coding sequence is TGTGCCAGCAGCTTAGCGCACTGGTACAATGAGCAGTTCTTC. Translated, it gives CASSLAHWYNEQFF.

The rearrangement links TRBV4-2 to TRBJ2-2, with TRBD1 matching over 7 bases. V shed 3 bases, J shed 6 bases, and the junction held 4 bases outside the gene matches. The CDR3 extends over 14 amino acids. Germline V CDR1 and CDR2: LGHNA, YNFKEQ. Here the CDR3 reads CASSQRQGPGELFF. CDR3 nucleotide sequence: TGTGCCAGCAGCCAGAGACAGGGCCCCGGGGAGCTGTTTTTT.

The chain combines TRBV7-7 with TRBJ2-1; D uncertain. CDR1 is SSHAT and CDR2 is FNYEAQ in the germline V gene (reference sequence). The CDR3 totals 12 residues. The CDR3 sequence: CGDGSSYNEQFF. CDR3 bases: TGTGGAGACGGAAGCTCCTACAATGAGCAGTTCTTC.